These 26 T cell receptor beta chains share one sample of origin, sequenced in a study of blood T cells in healthy people across ages. Through a sample-barcoded 5' primer and a J-beta primer mix, a second PCR was run for roughly 6 to 12 cycles. TCRdb itself ran the 5' RACE reads through MiXCR, one entry per CDR3 protein. This table has 550,000 to 700,000 distinct CDR3 sequences, about 25% appearing once. Sequencing was carried out using blood. These receptor sequences come from a woman between 65 and 79 years old in good health.

In this sample, this clonotype turned up a few times. The chain is built from TRBV20-1 and TRBJ2-1; TRBD1 matches 9 bases. The CDR3 totals 16 residues. J was trimmed by 4 bases and V by 0 bases; bases with no gene match: 7. CDR1 DFQATT and CDR2 SNEGSKA come from the germline V gene (reference sequence). The CDR3 reads CSARDFRTGEYNEQFF. The CDR3 DNA sequence: TGCAGTGCTAGAGATTTCAGGACAGGGGAATACAATGAGCAGTTCTTC.

In this sample, this clonotype turned up a few times. V gene TRBV11-3 combines with J gene TRBJ2-5; D ambiguous. Near its end, the DNA agrees better with TRBJ2-7, so the J call may be wrong. The CDR3 is made up of 14 amino acids. CDR1 SGHNT and CDR2 YENEEA come from the germline V gene. In DNA form, the CDR3 reads TGTGCCAGCAGCCCCGACCTGGGGTCCTACGAGCAGTACTTC. Translating it yields CASSPDLGSYEQYF.

As regards this clonotype: A junction boundary mismatches the germline segment, possibly from a read error. This rearrangement joins TRBV7-2 to TRBJ1-1; maybe TRBD1 (5 bases). The CDR3 covers 14 residues. Germline lookup yields CDR1 SGHTA and CDR2 FQGNSA. The chain's CDR3 is CASSQQRGGPDNHF. Written as DNA, the CDR3 is TGTGCCAGCAGCCAACAGAGGGGAGGACCCGACAACCATTTT.

The chain joins TRBV12-3 or TRBV12-4 to TRBJ1-2, with D possibly matching TRBD1 (5 bases). Trimming pared 8 bases from V and 10 bases from J, leaving 17 bases between. CDR3 length equals 12 residues. Here the CDR3 DNA reads TGTGCCAGCGATCTCGGGGGTGGGATCTACACCTTC. As protein: CASDLGGGIYTF.

This clonotype was observed a few times. The J gene is TRBJ2-1, the V gene TRBV18; possible D gene TRBD1, 6 bases. The CDR3 loop spans 13 amino acids. In germline, CDR1 is KGHSH, CDR2 LQKENI. V was clipped by 5 bases and J by 4 bases, with 9 bases between them. CDR3 sequence: CASSTQGYNEQFF. CDR3 bases: TGTGCCAGCTCAACACAGGGTTACAATGAGCAGTTCTTC. Looking up the rest from reference TRBV18 and TRBJ2-1 gives the full variable domain: NAGVMQNPRHLVRRRGQEARLRCSPMKGHSHVYWYRQLPEEGLKFMVYLQKENIIDESGMPKERFSAEFPKEGPSILRIQQVVRGDSAAYFCASSTQGYNEQFFGPGTRLTVL.

The V call is TRBV29-1, the J call TRBJ2-5; possibly TRBD1 for D (6 bases). Matching the DNA end better, TRBJ2-7 makes the J call doubtful. This CDR3 comprises 13 residues. Per the germline V gene, CDR1 is SQVTM and CDR2 is ANQGSEA. The CDR3 sequence: CSVARDNSYEQYF. The DNA of the CDR3 is TGCAGCGTTGCGAGGGACAACTCCTACGAGCAGTACTTC.

This chain joins TRBV12-3 or TRBV12-4 and TRBJ2-3; 10 bases are a match to TRBD2. There are 14 residues in the CDR3. The ends lost 8 bases at V and 1 base at J; junction bases unmatched: 3. The CDR3 DNA reads TGTGCCAGCGGTACTAGCGGGGGCACAGATACGCAGTATTTT. Encoded protein: CASGTSGGTDTQYF.

Note on this clonotype: One end of the junction fails to match germline, which may point to a read error. The J gene is TRBJ1-3, the V gene TRBV12-3 or TRBV12-4; perhaps TRBD1 as D (6 bases). This CDR3 has 14 residues. DNA of the CDR3: TGTGCCAGCAGGGCCAGGGGATTTGGAAACGCCATATATTTT. Translated, it gives CASRARGFGNAIYF.

The chain couples TRBV20-1 to TRBJ1-4; D gene ambiguous. The CDR3 length is 11 residues. V was pared by 2 bases and J by 10 bases, with 8 bases between. Germline V gene lookup returns CDR1 DFQATT and CDR2 SNEGSKA (reference sequence). DNA for the CDR3: TGCAGTGCTAGATTACAGACAAAACTGTTTTTT. Protein sequence: CSARLQTKLFF.

This clonotype was counted a few times. The chain is built from TRBV5-1 and TRBJ2-4; D ambiguous. V lost 4 bases and J 1 base, leaving 9 bases between the germline ends. Germline V gives CDR1 SGHRS, CDR2 YFSETQ. The CDR3 consists of 14 residues. The DNA of the CDR3 is TGCGCCAGCAGCGATCGGGTGGCCAAAAACATTCAGTACTTC. Its translation is CASSDRVAKNIQYF. Full variable domain (outside the CDR3, taken from reference TRBV5-1 and TRBJ2-4): KAGVTQTPRYLIKTRGQQVTLSCSPISGHRSVSWYQQTPGQGLQFLFEYFSETQRNKGNFPGRFSGRQFSNSRSEMNVSTLELGDSALYLCASSDRVAKNIQYFGAGTRLSVL.

J is TRBJ2-5 and V is TRBV14; TRBD1 matches 9 bases. The DNA matches TRBJ2-1 better at its end, which makes the J call doubtful. Per the germline V gene, CDR1 is SGHDN and CDR2 is FVKESK. The CDR3 has 16 residues. The CDR3 reads CASSQQVGQGRDGQFF. DNA for the CDR3: TGTGCCAGCAGCCAACAGGTGGGACAGGGTCGGGATGGGCAGTTCTTC.

This clonotype was seen a handful of times. The chain links TRBV4-3 to TRBJ2-5; 9 bases match TRBD1. V lost 2 bases, J lost 5 bases, and 9 bases stayed unmatched. Germline CDR1 is LGHNA and CDR2 is YSLEER. This CDR3 has 16 amino acids. The CDR3 is CASSQQSGQGPETQYF. The CDR3 nucleotides are TGCGCCAGCAGCCAACAGTCGGGACAGGGTCCGGAGACCCAGTACTTC.

This clonotype showed up just a few times. The chain recombines TRBV20-1 with TRBJ2-7; 9 bases match TRBD2. V was pared by 1 base and J by 2 bases, with 3 bases of the junction left unmatched. The CDR3 is 14 amino acids. Germline CDR1 reads DFQATT; CDR2 reads SNEGSKA (reference sequence). In nucleotides, the CDR3 is TGCAGTGCTAGAGCAGCGGGGGGCCCCTACGAGCAGTACTTC. Its translation is CSARAAGGPYEQYF.

The rearrangement uses TRBV4-2 and TRBJ2-5; 10 positions match TRBD2. CDR1 and CDR2 from the germline V gene are LGHNA and YNFKEQ. This CDR3 is 18 amino acids long. With 0 bases clipped from V and 2 bases from J, the junction kept 9 bases outside the gene matches. As DNA, the CDR3 is TGTGCCAGCAGCCAAGATTTCCTTCTAGCGGGGGCTCAAGAGACCCAGTACTTC. This gives the protein CASSQDFLLAGAQETQYF.

This clonotype appeared a few times. For the CDR3, the DNA is TGTGCCAGCAGCCAAGATTCCAGGGCAACGAGCTACACCTTC. The encoded protein is CASSQDSRATSYTF. The V gene is TRBV4-2, the J gene TRBJ1-2; TRBD1 might be the D (5 bases). Germline CDR1 is LGHNA and CDR2 is YNFKEQ. The CDR3 runs to 14 residues. V lost 0 bases and J 9 bases, leaving 14 bases between the germline ends.

This sequence joins TRBV9 and TRBJ2-3; 8 bases line up with TRBD2. Germline CDR1 and CDR2: SGDLS and YYNGEE. The CDR3 length is 17 residues. V gave up 2 bases and J gave up 3 bases; unmatched junction bases: 11. The CDR3 region has the DNA TGTGCCAGCAGCGTTCCCGTTGGCGGGGGGAGGACAGATACGCAGTATTTT. Amino acid sequence: CASSVPVGGGRTDTQYF.

Points on this clonotype: This may be a read error: a much more frequent sequence differs by one nucleotide. The V gene is TRBV7-2, the J gene TRBJ1-1, with 9 bases matching TRBD1. Germline CDR1 and CDR2: SGHTA and FQGNSA. The length of the CDR3 is 15 residues. Losses at the gene ends were 5 bases for V and 0 bases for J; bases not matched to a gene: 4. This CDR3 reads CASSPRTGVNTEAFF. For the CDR3, the DNA is TGTGCCAGCAGCCCCCGGACAGGGGTGAACACTGAAGCTTTCTTT.

The chain joins TRBV5-6 to TRBJ1-4; no clear D gene. V was trimmed by 2 bases and J by 8 bases, leaving 16 bases between them. This CDR3 has 15 residues. Per the germline V gene, CDR1 is SGHDT and CDR2 is YYEEEE. The CDR3 DNA is TGTGCCAGCAGCTTTCGGACGGGGTCACGGGAAAAACTGTTTTTT. This encodes CASSFRTGSREKLFF.

There are a few counts of this clonotype. V usage is TRBV7-2 and J usage is TRBJ2-7, with 11 bases that match TRBD2. CDR3 size: 16 residues. Germline-derived CDR1 and CDR2 are SGHTA and FQGNSA. V shed 5 bases and J 2 bases; nucleotides not matched to a gene: 8. The CDR3 reads CASSPRLAGGAYEQYF. The CDR3, as DNA: TGTGCCAGCAGCCCTCGTCTAGCGGGGGGAGCCTACGAGCAGTACTTC.

This clonotype was counted between two and nine times. This chain uses TRBV4-2 with TRBJ1-1, with 7 bases fitting TRBD1. The CDR3 contains 16 residues. V trimming: 0 bases; J trimming: 6 bases; junction bases outside the gene matches: 10. From germline, CDR1 is LGHNA and CDR2 YNFKEQ. The CDR3 protein is CASSQDPSRGYSEAFF. The CDR3, as DNA: TGTGCCAGCAGCCAAGACCCTAGCAGGGGGTACTCTGAAGCTTTCTTT.

The chain has TRBV12-3 or TRBV12-4 and TRBJ1-5; D ambiguous. The CDR3 spans 15 residues. Trimming cost V 6 bases and J 7 bases, with 19 bases left between them. The CDR3 reads CASSADARGGQPQHF. CDR3 in DNA: TGTGCCAGCAGCGCCGACGCCCGGGGAGGACAGCCCCAGCATTTT.

The DNA of the CDR3 is TGCAGTGTGCGAGTTGGAGGTCTTGGCTACACCTTC. Translating it yields CSVRVGGLGYTF. The gene calls are TRBV20-1 and TRBJ1-2; unclear D gene. Germline CDR1 DFQATT, CDR2 SNEGSKA (reference sequence). This CDR3 is 12 amino acids long. Trimming shortened V by 7 bases and J by 7 bases, and 16 bases separated the two germline ends.

This chain connects TRBV6-5 to TRBJ1-2; tentative D call: TRBD1 (5 bases). There are 15 residues in the CDR3. Germline-derived CDR1 and CDR2 are MNHEY and SVGAGI. V lost 4 bases to trimming and J lost 0 bases, with 12 bases between them. CDR3 sequence: CASSSRTSTNYGYTF. The CDR3 DNA is TGTGCCAGCAGTTCCAGGACATCTACTAACTATGGCTACACCTTC.

There are a few counts of this clonotype. This chain links TRBV12-3 or TRBV12-4 with TRBJ2-3; D is perhaps TRBD1 (6 bases). CDR3 length: 15 residues. Trimming cost V 6 bases and J 1 base, with 14 bases left between them. CDR3 sequence reads: CASRYREGGTDTQYF. CDR3 nucleotides: TGTGCCAGCAGGTACAGGGAAGGGGGCACAGATACGCAGTATTTT.

This clonotype came up a few times. The chain carries TRBV6-2 or TRBV6-3 and TRBJ2-7; 10 bases fit TRBD1. V lost 5 bases and J lost 6; bases outside the gene matches: 4. This CDR3 contains 13 residues. In germline, CDR1 is MNHEY, CDR2 SVGEGT. The CDR3 DNA follows: TGTGCCAGCAGTCCGGGACAGGGGTTCGAGCAGTACTTC. It encodes CASSPGQGFEQYF.

This clonotype was seen more than once but under ten times. The chain couples TRBV5-1 to TRBJ2-3, with D maybe TRBD1 (7 bases). V gave up 4 bases and J gave up 5 bases, with 26 bases separating them. CDR3 length: 18 residues. Per the germline V gene, CDR1 is SGHRS and CDR2 is YFSETQ. The DNA for the CDR3 is TGCGCCAGCAGCCCGCAACCGGCCCGGACAGGAGGGGGAGATACGCAGTATTTT. This sequence encodes CASSPQPARTGGGDTQYF.